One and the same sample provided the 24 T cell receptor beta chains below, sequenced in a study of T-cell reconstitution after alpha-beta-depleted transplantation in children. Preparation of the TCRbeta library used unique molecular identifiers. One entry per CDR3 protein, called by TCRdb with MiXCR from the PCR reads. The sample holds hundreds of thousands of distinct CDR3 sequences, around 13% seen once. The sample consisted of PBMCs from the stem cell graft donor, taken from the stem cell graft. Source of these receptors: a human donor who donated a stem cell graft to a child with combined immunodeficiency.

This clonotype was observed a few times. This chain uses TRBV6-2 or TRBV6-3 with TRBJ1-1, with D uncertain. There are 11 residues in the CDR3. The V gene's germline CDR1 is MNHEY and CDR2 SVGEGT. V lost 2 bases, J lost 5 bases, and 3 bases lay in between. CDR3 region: CASSYPTEAFF. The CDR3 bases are TGTGCCAGCAGTTACCCAACTGAAGCTTTCTTT.

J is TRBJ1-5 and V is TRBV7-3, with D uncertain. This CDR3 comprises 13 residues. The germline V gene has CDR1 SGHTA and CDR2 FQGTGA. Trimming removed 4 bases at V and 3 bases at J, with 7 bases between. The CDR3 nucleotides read TGTGCCAGCAGCTCCAACGCCAATCAGCCCCAGCATTTT. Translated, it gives CASSSNANQPQHF.

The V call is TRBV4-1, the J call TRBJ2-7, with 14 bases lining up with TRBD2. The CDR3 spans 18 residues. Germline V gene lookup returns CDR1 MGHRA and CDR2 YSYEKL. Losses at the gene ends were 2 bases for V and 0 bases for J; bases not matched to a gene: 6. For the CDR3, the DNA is TGCGCCAGCAGCCAAAAGGAGACTAGCGGGGGGGCCTCCTACGAGCAGTACTTC. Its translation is CASSQKETSGGASYEQYF.

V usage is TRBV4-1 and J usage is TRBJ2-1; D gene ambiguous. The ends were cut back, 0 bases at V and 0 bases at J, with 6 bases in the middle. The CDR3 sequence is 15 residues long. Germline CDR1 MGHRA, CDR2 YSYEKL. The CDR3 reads CASSQEMSSYNEQFF. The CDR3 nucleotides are TGCGCCAGCAGCCAAGAGATGAGCTCCTACAATGAGCAGTTCTTC.

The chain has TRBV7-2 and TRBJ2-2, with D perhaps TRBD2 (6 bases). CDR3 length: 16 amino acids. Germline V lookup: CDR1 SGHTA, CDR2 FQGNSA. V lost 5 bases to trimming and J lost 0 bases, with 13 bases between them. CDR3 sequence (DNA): TGTGCCAGCAGCACCTACGGGACTTCGAACACCGGGGAGCTGTTTTTT. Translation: CASSTYGTSNTGELFF.

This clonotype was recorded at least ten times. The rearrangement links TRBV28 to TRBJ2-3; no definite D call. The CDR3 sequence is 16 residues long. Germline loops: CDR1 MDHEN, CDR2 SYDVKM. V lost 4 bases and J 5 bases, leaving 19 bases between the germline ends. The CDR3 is CASSSHTLVRGDTQYF. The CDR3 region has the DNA TGTGCCAGCAGTTCCCATACGTTAGTGAGAGGAGATACGCAGTATTTT.

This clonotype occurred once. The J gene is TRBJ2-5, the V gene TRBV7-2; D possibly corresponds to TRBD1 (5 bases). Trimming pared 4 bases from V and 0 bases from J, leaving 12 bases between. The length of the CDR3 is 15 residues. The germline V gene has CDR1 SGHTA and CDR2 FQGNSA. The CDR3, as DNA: TGTGCCAGCAGCTCGCCCACAGGACACCAAGAGACCCAGTACTTC. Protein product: CASSSPTGHQETQYF.

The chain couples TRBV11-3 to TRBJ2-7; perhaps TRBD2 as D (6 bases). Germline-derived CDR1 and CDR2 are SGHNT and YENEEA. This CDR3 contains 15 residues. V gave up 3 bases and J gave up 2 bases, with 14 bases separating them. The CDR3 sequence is CASSLGPGVAYEQYF. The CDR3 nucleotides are TGTGCCAGCAGCTTGGGCCCGGGGGTAGCCTACGAGCAGTACTTC.

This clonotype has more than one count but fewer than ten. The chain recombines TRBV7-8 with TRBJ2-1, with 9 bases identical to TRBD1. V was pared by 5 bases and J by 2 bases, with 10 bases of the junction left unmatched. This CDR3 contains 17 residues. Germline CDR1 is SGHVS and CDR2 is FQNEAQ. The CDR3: CASSPRQGDLPYNEQFF. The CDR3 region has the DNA TGTGCCAGCAGCCCTCGACAGGGGGATTTACCCTACAATGAGCAGTTCTTC.

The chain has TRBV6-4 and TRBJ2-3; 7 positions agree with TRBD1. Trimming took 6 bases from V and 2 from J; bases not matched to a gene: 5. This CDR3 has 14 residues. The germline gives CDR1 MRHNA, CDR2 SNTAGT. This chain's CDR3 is CASSRDRNTDTQYF. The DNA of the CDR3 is TGTGCCAGCAGCCGGGACAGAAACACAGATACGCAGTATTTT.

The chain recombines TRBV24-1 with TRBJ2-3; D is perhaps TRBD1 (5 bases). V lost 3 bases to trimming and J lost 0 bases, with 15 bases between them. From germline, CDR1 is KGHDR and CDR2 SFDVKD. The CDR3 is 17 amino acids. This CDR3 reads CATSDRGTLSSTDTQYF. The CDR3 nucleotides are TGTGCCACCAGTGATAGGGGTACCCTCTCTAGCACAGATACGCAGTATTTT.

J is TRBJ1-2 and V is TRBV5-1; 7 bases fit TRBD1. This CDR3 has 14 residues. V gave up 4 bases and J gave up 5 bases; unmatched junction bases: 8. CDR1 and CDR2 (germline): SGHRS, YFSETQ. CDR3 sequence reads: CASSRDSAVYGYTF. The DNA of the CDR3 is TGCGCCAGCAGCCGGGACAGTGCCGTGTATGGCTACACCTTC.

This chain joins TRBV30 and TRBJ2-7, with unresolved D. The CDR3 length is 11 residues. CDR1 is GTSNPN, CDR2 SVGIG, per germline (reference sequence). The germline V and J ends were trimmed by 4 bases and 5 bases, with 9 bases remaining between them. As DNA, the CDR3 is TGTGCCTGGACTGCAAGGGACGAGCAGTACTTC. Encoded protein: CAWTARDEQYF.

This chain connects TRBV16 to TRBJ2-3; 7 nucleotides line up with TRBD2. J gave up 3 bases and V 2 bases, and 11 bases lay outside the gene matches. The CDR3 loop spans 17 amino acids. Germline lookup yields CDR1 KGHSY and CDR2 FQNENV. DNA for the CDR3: TGTGCCAGCAGCCAACCCGAGCTAGCGGAAGGAACAGATACGCAGTATTTT. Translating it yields CASSQPELAEGTDTQYF.

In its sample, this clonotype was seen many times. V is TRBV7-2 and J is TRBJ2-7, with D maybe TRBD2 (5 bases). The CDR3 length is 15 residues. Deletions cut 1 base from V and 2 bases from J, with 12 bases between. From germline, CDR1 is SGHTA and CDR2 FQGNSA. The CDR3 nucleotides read TGTGCCAGCAGCTTAGGAGGGCTTAGTCCCTACGAGCAGTACTTC. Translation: CASSLGGLSPYEQYF.

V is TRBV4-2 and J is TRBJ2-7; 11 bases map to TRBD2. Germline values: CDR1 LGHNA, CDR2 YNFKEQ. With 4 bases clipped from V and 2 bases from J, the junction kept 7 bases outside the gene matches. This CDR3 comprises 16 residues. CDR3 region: CASSPRASGGTYEQYF. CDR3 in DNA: TGTGCCAGCAGCCCAAGAGCTAGCGGGGGGACCTACGAGCAGTACTTC.

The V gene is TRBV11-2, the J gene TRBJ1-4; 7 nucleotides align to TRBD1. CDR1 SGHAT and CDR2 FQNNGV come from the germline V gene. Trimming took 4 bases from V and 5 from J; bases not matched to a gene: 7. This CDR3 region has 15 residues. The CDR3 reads CASSSRQGLNEKLFF. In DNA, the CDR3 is TGTGCCAGCAGCTCCCGACAGGGACTCAATGAAAAACTGTTTTTT.

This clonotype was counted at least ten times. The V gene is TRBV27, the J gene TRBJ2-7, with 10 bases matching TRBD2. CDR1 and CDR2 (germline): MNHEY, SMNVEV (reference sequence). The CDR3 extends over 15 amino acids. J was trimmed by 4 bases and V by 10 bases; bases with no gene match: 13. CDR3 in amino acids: CATRGERGGVYEQYF. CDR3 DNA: TGTGCCACTAGGGGTGAGCGGGGGGGCGTTTACGAGCAGTACTTC.

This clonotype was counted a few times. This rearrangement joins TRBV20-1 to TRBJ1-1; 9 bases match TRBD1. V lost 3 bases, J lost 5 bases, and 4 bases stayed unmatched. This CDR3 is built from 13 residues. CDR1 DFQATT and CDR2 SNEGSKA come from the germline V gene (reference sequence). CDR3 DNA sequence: TGCAGTGCTAGGGGACAGGGAAAGACTGAAGCTTTCTTT. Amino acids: CSARGQGKTEAFF.

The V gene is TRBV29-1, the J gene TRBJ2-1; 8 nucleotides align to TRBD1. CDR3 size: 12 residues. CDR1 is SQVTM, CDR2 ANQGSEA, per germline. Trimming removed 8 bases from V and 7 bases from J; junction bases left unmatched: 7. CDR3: CSPWTGWNEQFF. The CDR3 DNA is TGCAGCCCCTGGACAGGGTGGAATGAGCAGTTCTTC.

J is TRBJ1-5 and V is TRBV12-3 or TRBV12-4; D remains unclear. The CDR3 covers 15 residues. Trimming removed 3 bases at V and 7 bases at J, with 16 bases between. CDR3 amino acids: CASSLVDGGRQPQHF. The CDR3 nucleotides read TGTGCCAGCAGTTTGGTTGACGGAGGAAGGCAGCCCCAGCATTTT.

Here the CDR3 DNA reads TGTGCCAGTAGTCCTAGCGGGAGAGGGGATGAGCAGTTCTTC. Protein product: CASSPSGRGDEQFF. V is TRBV19 and J is TRBJ2-1, with 10 bases lining up with TRBD2. Looked up from germline, CDR1 is LNHDA and CDR2 is SQIVND (reference sequence). The CDR3 has 14 residues. The junction had 6 bases not matched to a gene; V was cut back by 5 bases and J by 8 bases. The entire variable domain, with the rest obtained from reference TRBV19 and TRBJ2-1, is as follows: DGGITQSPKYLFRKEGQNVTLSCEQNLNHDAMYWYRQDPGQGLRLIYYSQIVNDFQKGDIAEGYSVSREKKESFPLTVTSAQKNPTAFYLCASSPSGRGDEQFFGPGTRLTVL.

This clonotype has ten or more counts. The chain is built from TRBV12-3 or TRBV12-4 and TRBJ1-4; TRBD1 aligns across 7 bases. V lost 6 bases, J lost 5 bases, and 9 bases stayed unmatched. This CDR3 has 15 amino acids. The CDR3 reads CASRLGQVLNEKLFF. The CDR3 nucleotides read TGTGCCAGCAGACTCGGACAGGTTTTGAATGAAAAACTGTTTTTT.

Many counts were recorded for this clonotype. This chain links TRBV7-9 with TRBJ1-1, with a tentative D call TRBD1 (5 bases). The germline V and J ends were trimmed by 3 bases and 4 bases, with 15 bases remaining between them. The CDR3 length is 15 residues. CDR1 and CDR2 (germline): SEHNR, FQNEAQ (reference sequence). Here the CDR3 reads CASSLPRVGGTEAFF. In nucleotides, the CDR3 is TGTGCCAGCAGCTTGCCCAGGGTCGGTGGCACTGAAGCTTTCTTT.